This T cell receptor beta chain originates from a study of blood T cell repertoires in COVID-19. Across the study: COVID-19 samples from acute and convalescent phases originated in the United States, Italy and Spain.

Unmatched junction bases numbered 14, after V lost 4 bases and J lost 3 bases. Per the germline V gene, CDR1 is SGHRS and CDR2 is YFSETQ. The CDR3 extends over 18 amino acids. Original methodology: Quantification of nucleated cells was approximated via reference gene primer amplification. Sequencing was performed with immunoSEQ multiplex PCR; in TCRdb, only in-frame clones are kept and a portion is missing. V, J and clone size are taken as reported in that table, and D and trimming were inferred from the DNA itself. The top ten clones hold 6% to 8.5% of a sample with 300,000 to 400,000 clones, about 88% of them seen once. Seattle's enrolled individuals joined amid active infection and were then monitored longitudinally.

V usage is TRBV5-1 and J usage is TRBJ2-3, with 10 bases lining up with TRBD1. The TCR was taken from a woman in her 70s with COVID-19, enrolled during active disease. Sequencing input: peripheral blood. The CDR3 DNA is TGCGCCAGCAGCATCGGACAGGGGGAGATAGCCGGAACAGATACGCAGTATTTT. Amino acids: CASSIGQGEIAGTDTQYF.